One TCR beta chain is described in this entry. Antigen specificity is unknown. Measured with immunoSEQ multiplex PCR; TCRdb has only the in-frame clones, and not every one. The data hold roughly 93,000 clones, with approximately 80% observed a single time. This entry belongs to a study of OX40 agonist ivuxolimab in advanced cancers. The overall study: The patients' treatment was ivuxolimab, an agonistic anti-OX40 (CD134) antibody.

Study-wide findings and caveats: CD8+ T cells were the subset that, on average, had more expanded clones than CD4+. Determination of antigen specificity was not performed for the expanded peripheral T cells. Low normalized T-cell clonal expansion was also seen in some nonresponders.

CDR3 length: 14 amino acids. The V and J ends lost 6 bases and 1 base, in that order; junction bases with no gene match: 5. The germline V gene encodes CDR1 SEHNR and CDR2 FQNEAQ (reference sequence). The chain joins TRBV7-9 to TRBJ1-1; 7 bases are shared with TRBD1. The clonotype originates from an adult with an advanced solid tumor such as melanoma, head and neck, liver or kidney cancer. The sample was CD4+ or CD8+ T cells sorted from blood, taken in a trial of the OX40 agonist ivuxolimab. In DNA, the CDR3 is TGTGCCAGCAGTCGACAGGGATCGAACACTGAAGCTTTCTTT. Residues: CASSRQGSNTEAFF.